The next 5 T cell receptor beta chains were all read from a single sample in a study of human T cells and chemical hapten exposure (dated by TCRdb to the early 2020s). Library prep was done by RACE. The sequencer listed for this sample is NextSeq 500. TCRdb passed the public sequencing reads through fastp at Q25 and MiXCR, retaining productive beta sequences. Under each unique CDR3 protein, matching rows form one entry showing the most common genes and DNA. For this sample the table gives some 45,000 distinct CDR3 sequences, of which around 9.3% were detected only once. Over 12% of the sample is held by the ten biggest clonotypes. The time point label here, explained by the study, means: patch test 2, 6 weeks after DPC sensitization. This specimen's treatment or condition label, per the study, means: therapeutic diphenylcyclopropenone sensitization with weekly scalp DPC. Sequenced material: whole blood, taken in connection with sensitization to the hapten diphenylcyclopropenone (DPC). The source of these receptors is a woman aged 40 to 55 with alopecia areata. Some clones in this sample may be carry-over from other donors' samples.

This clonotype has only a few counts. The V call is TRBV6-2 or TRBV6-3, the J call TRBJ1-4, with a possible D match to TRBD1 (6 bases). The germline CDR1 and CDR2 sequences are MNHEY and SVGEGT. V lost 0 bases and J 8 bases, leaving 13 bases between the germline ends. This CDR3 is 15 amino acids long. In DNA form, the CDR3 reads TGTGCCAGCAGTTACTCCGGGACACGGACCGAAAAACTGTTTTTT. This translates into CASSYSGTRTEKLFF.

This clonotype appeared many times. The CDR3 loop reads CSARVIEGIYEQYF. As DNA, the CDR3 is TGCAGTGCTAGGGTTATTGAGGGTATCTACGAGCAGTACTTC. This chain links TRBV20-1 with TRBJ2-7; maybe TRBD2 (5 bases). V was trimmed by 3 bases and J by 3 bases, leaving 15 bases between them. The CDR3 runs to 14 residues. The germline CDR1 and CDR2 sequences are DFQATT and SNEGSKA (reference sequence).

V usage is TRBV6-2 or TRBV6-3 and J usage is TRBJ2-4; the D is unclear. Between the trimmed V and J ends, which lost 5 bases and 7 bases, there was a span of 6 bases. CDR1 MNHEY and CDR2 SVGEGT come from the germline V gene. CDR3 length: 11 amino acids. The CDR3 loop is CASSPLNIQYF. DNA of the CDR3: TGTGCCAGCAGTCCGTTGAACATTCAGTACTTC.

In its sample, this clonotype was seen many times. The chain links TRBV6-2 or TRBV6-3 to TRBJ1-5; D is undetermined. V lost 7 bases and J lost 7, with 17 bases in between. Germline V CDR1 and CDR2: MNHEY, SVGEGT. The CDR3 sequence is 14 residues long. Here the CDR3 reads CASTAPGPSQPQHF. DNA for the CDR3: TGTGCCAGCACCGCTCCGGGCCCTTCCCAGCCCCAGCATTTT.

In regard to this clonotype: This sequence may be a read error, since a much larger clone differs from it by one base. The J gene is TRBJ1-2, the V gene TRBV28, with 10 nucleotides matching TRBD1. CDR1 is MDHEN, CDR2 SYDVKM, per germline. The CDR3 covers 16 residues. Here the CDR3 DNA reads TGTGCCAGCAGTCCCTCTAGGACAGGGGGTTTTTATGGCTACGCCTTC. This gives the protein CASSPSRTGGFYGYAF.